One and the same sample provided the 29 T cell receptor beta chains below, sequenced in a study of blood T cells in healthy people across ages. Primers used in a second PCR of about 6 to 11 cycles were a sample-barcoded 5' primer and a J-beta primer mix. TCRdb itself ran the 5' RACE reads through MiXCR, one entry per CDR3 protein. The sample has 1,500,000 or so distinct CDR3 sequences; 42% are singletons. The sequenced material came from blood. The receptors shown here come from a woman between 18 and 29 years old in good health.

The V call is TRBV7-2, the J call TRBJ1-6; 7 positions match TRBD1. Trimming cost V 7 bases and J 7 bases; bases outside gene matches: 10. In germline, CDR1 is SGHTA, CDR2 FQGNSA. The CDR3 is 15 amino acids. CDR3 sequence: CASNRGGQPNSPLHF. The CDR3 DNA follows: TGTGCCAGCAACCGGGGGGGACAGCCCAATTCACCCCTCCACTTT.

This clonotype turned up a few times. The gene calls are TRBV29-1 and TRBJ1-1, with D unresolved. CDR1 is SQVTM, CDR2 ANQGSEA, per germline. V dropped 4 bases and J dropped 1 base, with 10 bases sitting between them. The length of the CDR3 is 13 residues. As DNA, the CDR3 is TGCAGCGTTGCGGCGGTAGAGAACACTGAAGCTTTCTTT. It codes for CSVAAVENTEAFF.

CDR3 sequence (DNA): TGTGCCAGCAGTCTAGGCTCAGGCATGAACACTGAAGCTTTCTTT. This gives the protein CASSLGSGMNTEAFF. The rearrangement uses TRBV7-2 and TRBJ1-1; D uncertain. The CDR3 sequence is 15 residues long. The V end was cut by 6 bases, the J end by 0 bases, with 14 bases between. Germline CDR1 reads SGHTA; CDR2 reads FQGNSA.

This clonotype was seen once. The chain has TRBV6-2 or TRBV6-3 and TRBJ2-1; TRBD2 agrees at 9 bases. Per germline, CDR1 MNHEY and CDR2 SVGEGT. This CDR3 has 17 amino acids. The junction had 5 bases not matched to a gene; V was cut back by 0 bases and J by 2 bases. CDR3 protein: CASSYSRLAGTYNEQFF. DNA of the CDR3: TGTGCCAGCAGTTACTCGCGCCTAGCGGGGACCTACAATGAGCAGTTCTTC.

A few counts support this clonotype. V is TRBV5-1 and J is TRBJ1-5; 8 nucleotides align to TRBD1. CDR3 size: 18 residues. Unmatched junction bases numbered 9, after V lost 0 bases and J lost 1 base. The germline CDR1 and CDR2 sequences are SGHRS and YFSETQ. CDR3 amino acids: CASSLGTGGARSNQPQHF. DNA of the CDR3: TGCGCCAGCAGCTTGGGCACAGGGGGTGCTAGGAGCAATCAGCCCCAGCATTTT.

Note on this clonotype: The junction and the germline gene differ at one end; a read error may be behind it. The CDR3 is CASRVRHHYSYAQYF. CDR3 DNA: TGTGCCAGCCGTGTGAGGCACCACTACTCCTACGCGCAGTACTTC. This sequence joins TRBV5-6 and TRBJ2-7; no reliable D call. Per the germline V gene, CDR1 is SGHDT and CDR2 is YYEEEE. The CDR3 is made up of 15 amino acids.

The CDR3 sequence: CASSQDGTNNEQFF. The CDR3 nucleotides are TGCGCCAGCAGCCAAGACGGGACTAACAATGAGCAGTTCTTC. The chain is built from TRBV4-1 and TRBJ2-1, with TRBD2 matching 7 bases. Unmatched junction bases numbered 1, after V lost 0 bases and J lost 5 bases. The germline gives CDR1 MGHRA, CDR2 YSYEKL. The CDR3 has 14 residues.

In DNA, the CDR3 is TGTGCCAGCAGTCGACAGCCAATGTCCCATAATTCACCCCTCCACTTT. The encoded protein is CASSRQPMSHNSPLHF. The chain combines TRBV7-8 with TRBJ1-6; TRBD1 is a possible D gene (5 bases). This CDR3 has 16 amino acids. Trimming stripped 6 bases from V and 5 bases from J, with 17 bases between. The germline gives CDR1 SGHVS, CDR2 FQNEAQ.

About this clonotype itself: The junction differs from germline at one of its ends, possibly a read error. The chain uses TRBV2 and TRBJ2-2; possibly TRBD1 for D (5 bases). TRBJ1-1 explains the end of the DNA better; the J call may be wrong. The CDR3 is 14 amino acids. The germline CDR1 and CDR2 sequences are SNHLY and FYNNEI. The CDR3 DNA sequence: TGTGCCAGCAGTGTGGGACCGCTCTACACTGGAGCTTTCTTT. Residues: CASSVGPLYTGAFF.

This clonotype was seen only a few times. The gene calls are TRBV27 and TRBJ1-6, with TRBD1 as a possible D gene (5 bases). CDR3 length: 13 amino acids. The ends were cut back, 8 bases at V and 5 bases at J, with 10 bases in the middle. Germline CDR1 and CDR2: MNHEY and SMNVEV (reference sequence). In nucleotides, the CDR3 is TGTGCCAGCGGCTTGGGGCATAATTCACCCCTCCACTTT. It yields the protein CASGLGHNSPLHF.

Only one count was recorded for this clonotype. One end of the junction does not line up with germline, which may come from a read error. This CDR3 is CTSSSAQQETQYF. The DNA for the CDR3 is TGTACCAGCAGCTCCGCACAGCAAGAGACCCAGTACTTC. J is TRBJ2-5 and V is TRBV11-3; D call uncertain. The CDR3 spans 13 residues. The germline V gene encodes CDR1 SGHNT and CDR2 YENEEA. Looking up the rest from reference TRBV11-3 and TRBJ2-5 gives the full variable domain: EAGVVQSPRYKIIEKKQPVAFWCNPISGHNTLYWYLQNLGQGPELLIRYENEEAVDDSQLPKDRFSAERLKGVDSTLKIQPAELGDSAVYLCTSSSAQQETQYFGPGTRLLVL.

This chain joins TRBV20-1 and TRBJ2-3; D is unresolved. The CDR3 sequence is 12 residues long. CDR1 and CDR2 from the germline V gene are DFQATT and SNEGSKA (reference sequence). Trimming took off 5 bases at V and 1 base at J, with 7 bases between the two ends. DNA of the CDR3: TGCAGTGCTTATGCGGGCACAGATACGCAGTATTTT. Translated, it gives CSAYAGTDTQYF.

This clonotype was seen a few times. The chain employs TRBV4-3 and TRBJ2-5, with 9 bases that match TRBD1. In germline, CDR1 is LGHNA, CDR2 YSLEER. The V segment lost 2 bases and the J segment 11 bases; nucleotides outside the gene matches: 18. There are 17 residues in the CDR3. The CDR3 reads CASSQLSGTGYDNEQYF. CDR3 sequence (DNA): TGCGCCAGCAGCCAACTGTCCGGGACAGGGTACGACAATGAGCAGTACTTC.

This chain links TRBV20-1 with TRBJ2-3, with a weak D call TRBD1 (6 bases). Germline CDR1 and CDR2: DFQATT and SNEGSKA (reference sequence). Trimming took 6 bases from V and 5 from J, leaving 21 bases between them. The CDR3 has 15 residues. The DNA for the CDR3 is TGCAGTGCGAGTAGGGGGTATCCGGCCCGAGATACGCAGTATTTT. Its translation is CSASRGYPARDTQYF.

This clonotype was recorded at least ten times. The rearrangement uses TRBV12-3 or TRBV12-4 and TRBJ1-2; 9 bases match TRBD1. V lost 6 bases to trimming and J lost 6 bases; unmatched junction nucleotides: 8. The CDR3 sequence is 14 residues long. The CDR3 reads CASRMGTGWNGYTF. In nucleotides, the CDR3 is TGTGCCAGCAGAATGGGGACAGGGTGGAATGGCTACACCTTC.

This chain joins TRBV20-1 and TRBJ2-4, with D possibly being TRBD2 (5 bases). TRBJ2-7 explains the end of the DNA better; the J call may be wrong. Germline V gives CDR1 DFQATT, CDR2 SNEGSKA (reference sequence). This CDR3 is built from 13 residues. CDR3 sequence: CSALGGSAYEQYF. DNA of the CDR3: TGCAGTGCTCTCGGCGGGTCGGCCTACGAGCAGTACTTC.

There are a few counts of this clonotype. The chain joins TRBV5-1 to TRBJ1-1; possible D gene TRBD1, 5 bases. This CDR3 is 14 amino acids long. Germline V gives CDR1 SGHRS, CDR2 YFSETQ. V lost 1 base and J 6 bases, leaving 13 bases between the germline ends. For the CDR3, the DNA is TGCGCCAGCAGCTTGACAGGTGTTGAGGCTGAAGCTTTCTTT. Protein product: CASSLTGVEAEAFF. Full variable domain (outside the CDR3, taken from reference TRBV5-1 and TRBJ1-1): KAGVTQTPRYLIKTRGQQVTLSCSPISGHRSVSWYQQTPGQGLQFLFEYFSETQRNKGNFPGRFSGRQFSNSRSEMNVSTLELGDSALYLCASSLTGVEAEAFFGQGTRLTVV.

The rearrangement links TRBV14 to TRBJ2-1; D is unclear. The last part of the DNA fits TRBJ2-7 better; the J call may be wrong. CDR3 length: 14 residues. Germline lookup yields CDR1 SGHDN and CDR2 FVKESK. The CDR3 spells CASSQVSGLLEQYF. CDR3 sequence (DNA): TGTGCCAGCAGCCAAGTCAGTGGATTGCTGGAGCAGTACTTC.

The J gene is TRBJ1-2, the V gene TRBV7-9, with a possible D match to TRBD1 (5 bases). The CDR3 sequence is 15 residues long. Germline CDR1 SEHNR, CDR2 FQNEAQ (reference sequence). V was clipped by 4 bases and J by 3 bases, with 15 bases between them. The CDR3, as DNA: TGTGCCAGCAGCTGGGGCGTAGGGCCCCACTATGGCTACACCTTC. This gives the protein CASSWGVGPHYGYTF.

CDR3 coding DNA: TGTGCCAGCAGCCAAGTTGGGTACTATGGCTACACCTTC. This sequence encodes CASSQVGYYGYTF. The V and J genes are TRBV3-1 and TRBJ1-2, with no clear D. Germline CDR1 LGHDT, CDR2 YNNKEL (reference sequence). The CDR3 loop spans 13 amino acids. Trimming stripped 1 base from V and 3 bases from J, with 6 bases between.

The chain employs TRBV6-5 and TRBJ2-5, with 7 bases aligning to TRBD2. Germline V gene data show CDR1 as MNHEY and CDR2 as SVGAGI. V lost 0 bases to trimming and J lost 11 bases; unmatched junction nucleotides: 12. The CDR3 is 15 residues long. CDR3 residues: CASSYSLAASDEQYF. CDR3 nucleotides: TGTGCCAGCAGTTACTCTCTAGCGGCCAGCGATGAGCAGTACTTC.

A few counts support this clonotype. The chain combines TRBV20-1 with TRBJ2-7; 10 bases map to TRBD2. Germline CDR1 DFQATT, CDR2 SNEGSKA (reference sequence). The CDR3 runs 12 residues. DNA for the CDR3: TGCAGAGGAGCGGGAGGGCCAAACGAGCAGTACTTC. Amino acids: CRGAGGPNEQYF.

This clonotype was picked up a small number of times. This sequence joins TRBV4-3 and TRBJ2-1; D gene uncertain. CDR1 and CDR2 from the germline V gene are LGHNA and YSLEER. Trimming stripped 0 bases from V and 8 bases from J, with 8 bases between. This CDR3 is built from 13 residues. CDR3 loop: CASSQDLDDEQFF. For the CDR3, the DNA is TGCGCCAGCAGCCAAGATCTAGATGATGAGCAGTTCTTC.

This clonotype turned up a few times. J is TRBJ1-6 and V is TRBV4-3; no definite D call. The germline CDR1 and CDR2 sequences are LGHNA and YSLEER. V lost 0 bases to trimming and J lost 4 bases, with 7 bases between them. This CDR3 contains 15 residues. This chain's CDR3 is CASSQDLGYNSPLHF. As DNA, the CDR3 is TGCGCCAGCAGCCAAGATTTAGGGTATAATTCACCCCTCCACTTT.

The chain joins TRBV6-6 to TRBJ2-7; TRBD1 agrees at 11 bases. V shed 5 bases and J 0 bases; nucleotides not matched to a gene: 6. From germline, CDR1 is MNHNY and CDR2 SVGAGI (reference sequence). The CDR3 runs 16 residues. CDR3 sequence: CASSALGTGGSYEQYF. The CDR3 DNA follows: TGTGCCAGCAGTGCACTCGGGACAGGGGGCTCCTACGAGCAGTACTTC.

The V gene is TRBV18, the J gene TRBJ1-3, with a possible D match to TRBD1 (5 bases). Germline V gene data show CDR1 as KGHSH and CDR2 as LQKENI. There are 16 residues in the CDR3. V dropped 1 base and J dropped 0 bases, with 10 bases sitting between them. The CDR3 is CASSPRSGTSGNTIYF. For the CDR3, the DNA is TGTGCCAGCTCACCACGTTCAGGGACCTCTGGAAACACCATATATTTT.

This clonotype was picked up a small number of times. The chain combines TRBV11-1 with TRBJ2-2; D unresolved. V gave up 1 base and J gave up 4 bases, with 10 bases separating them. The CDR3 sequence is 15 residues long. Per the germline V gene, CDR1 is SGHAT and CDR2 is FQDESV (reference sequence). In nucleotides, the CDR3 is TGTGCCAGCAGCTTAGTATTCCAGATCACCGGGGAGCTGTTTTTT. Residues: CASSLVFQITGELFF.

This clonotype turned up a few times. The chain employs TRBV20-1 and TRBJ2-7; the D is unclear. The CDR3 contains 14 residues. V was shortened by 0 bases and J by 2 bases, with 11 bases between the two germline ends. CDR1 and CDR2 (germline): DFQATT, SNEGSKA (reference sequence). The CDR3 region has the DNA TGCAGTGCTAGAGAATGGGTCCCCCCCTACGAGCAGTACTTC. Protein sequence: CSAREWVPPYEQYF.

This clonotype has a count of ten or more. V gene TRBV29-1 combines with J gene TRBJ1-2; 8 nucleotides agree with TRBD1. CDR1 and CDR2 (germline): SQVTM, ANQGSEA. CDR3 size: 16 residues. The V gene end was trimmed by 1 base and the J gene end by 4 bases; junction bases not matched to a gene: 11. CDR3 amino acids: CSVEGISGQASYGYTF. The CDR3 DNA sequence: TGCAGCGTTGAAGGAATTTCGGGACAGGCGTCCTATGGCTACACCTTC.